A selection of T cell receptor beta chains follows, all from one sample in a study of a mutant IDH1 vaccine in newly diagnosed glioma. Measured with immunoSEQ multiplex PCR; TCRdb has only the in-frame clones, and not every one. The profile shows around 100,000 clones, almost 85% of them singletons. Here the sequenced sample was PBMCs, taken from a glioma patient treated with radiotherapy, temozolomide or both. These TCRs come from a man in his forties or fifties with glioma. Some clones in this sample may be carry-over from other donors' samples. Both conserved end residues are part of each CDR3. Fields, in order: J gene, V gene, clone size, D gene, CDR3 DNA, CDR3 protein. The D gene is left open where the match is weak. Clone size is shown for a subset of rows, as once, few, many or a class of expanded clone.

J gene: TRBJ2-2
V gene: TRBV19
clone size: -
D gene: -
CDR3 DNA: TGTGCCAGTAAGCCCACTAGCTCCACCGGGGAGCTGTTTTTT
CDR3 protein: CASKPTSSTGELFF

J gene: TRBJ2-3
V gene: TRBV10-1
clone size: -
D gene: TRBD2
CDR3 DNA: TGCGCCAGCAGCAGCTCCGATAGCGGGAACACAGATACGCAGTATTTT
CDR3 protein: CASSSSDSGNTDTQYF

J gene: TRBJ1-4
V gene: TRBV29-1
clone size: -
D gene: -
CDR3 DNA: TGCAGCGCCAAGGTGGCTAATGAAAAACTGTTTTTT
CDR3 protein: CSAKVANEKLFF

J gene: TRBJ2-3
V gene: TRBV5-6
clone size: -
D gene: TRBD2
CDR3 DNA: TGTGCCAGCAGTCGGGGGGGCCAGCCAGATACGCAGTATTTT
CDR3 protein: CASSRGGQPDTQYF

J gene: TRBJ2-7
V gene: TRBV5-4
clone size: -
D gene: -
CDR3 DNA: TGTGCCAGCAGCTCCGACACTCGATACGAGCAGTACTTC
CDR3 protein: CASSSDTRYEQYF

J gene: TRBJ2-7
V gene: TRBV4-2
clone size: -
D gene: TRBD2
CDR3 DNA: TGTGCCAGCAGTCCGGGACTAGCGGGCCCTCAGGGGTACGAGCAGTACTTC
CDR3 protein: CASSPGLAGPQGYEQYF

J gene: TRBJ1-5
V gene: TRBV5-6
clone size: -
D gene: TRBD1
CDR3 DNA: TGTGCCAGGACAGGGGGCTTTCTAGGGGTGGGCAATCAGCCCCAGCATTTT
CDR3 protein: CARTGGFLGVGNQPQHF

J gene: TRBJ1-2
V gene: TRBV9
clone size: -
D gene: -
CDR3 DNA: TGTGCCAGCAGCGGCATGGCGGGTGGCTACACCTTC
CDR3 protein: CASSGMAGGYTF

J gene: TRBJ1-5
V gene: TRBV18
clone size: -
D gene: TRBD1
CDR3 DNA: TGTGCCAGCTCACCACAGCGGGACAGGGGAGTCGGCCAGCCCCAGCATTTT
CDR3 protein: CASSPQRDRGVGQPQHF

J gene: TRBJ2-7
V gene: TRBV29-1
clone size: -
D gene: -
CDR3 DNA: TGCAGCGTTGTAACCGGAAGCTCCTACGAGCAGTACTTC
CDR3 protein: CSVVTGSSYEQYF

J gene: TRBJ2-7
V gene: TRBV9
clone size: once
D gene: -
CDR3 DNA: TGTGCCAGCAGCGTACAGGGGAGCTCCTACGAGCAGTACTTC
CDR3 protein: CASSVQGSSYEQYF

J gene: TRBJ1-5
V gene: TRBV5-6
clone size: -
D gene: TRBD1
CDR3 DNA: TGTGCCAGCAGCTTGGCGACAGGGAACAATCAGCCCCAGCATTTT
CDR3 protein: CASSLATGNNQPQHF

J gene: TRBJ2-7
V gene: TRBV5-4
clone size: -
D gene: -
CDR3 DNA: TGTGCCAGCAGCTTAGGTTTTTACGAGCAGTACTTC
CDR3 protein: CASSLGFYEQYF

J gene: TRBJ1-1
V gene: TRBV7-9
clone size: -
D gene: -
CDR3 DNA: TGTGCCAGCAGCTTATTCGGCGGTGAAGCTTTCTTT
CDR3 protein: CASSLFGGEAFF

J gene: TRBJ1-2
V gene: TRBV6-1
clone size: once
D gene: -
CDR3 DNA: TGTGCCAGCAGTGAAGAGGCAGGGGAGAACTATGGCTACACCTTC
CDR3 protein: CASSEEAGENYGYTF

J gene: TRBJ2-7
V gene: TRBV18
clone size: -
D gene: TRBD2
CDR3 DNA: TGTGCCAGCTCACCAGCTAGCGGGGGGTCGAGCTCCTACGAGCAGTACTTC
CDR3 protein: CASSPASGGSSSYEQYF

J gene: TRBJ1-1
V gene: TRBV18
clone size: -
D gene: -
CDR3 DNA: TGTGCCAGCTCACAGCAATCTGAAGCTTTCTTT
CDR3 protein: CASSQQSEAFF

J gene: TRBJ1-2
V gene: TRBV7-9
clone size: -
D gene: -
CDR3 DNA: TGTGCCAGCAGCTTTTCGGCCTCTCCTAACTATGGCTACACCTTC
CDR3 protein: CASSFSASPNYGYTF

J gene: TRBJ1-1
V gene: TRBV4-2
clone size: -
D gene: -
CDR3 DNA: TGTGCCAGCAGCACCCGGGACGGGACGAACACTGAAGCTTTCTTT
CDR3 protein: CASSTRDGTNTEAFF

J gene: TRBJ1-1
V gene: TRBV9
clone size: few
D gene: -
CDR3 DNA: TGTGCCAGCAGCGTAGGTGAGAACATGAACACTGAAGCTTTCTTT
CDR3 protein: CASSVGENMNTEAFF

J gene: TRBJ1-2
V gene: TRBV5-1
clone size: -
D gene: -
CDR3 DNA: TGCGCCAGCAGCTTCGACAGAAACTATGGCTACACCTTC
CDR3 protein: CASSFDRNYGYTF

J gene: TRBJ1-2
V gene: TRBV14
clone size: -
D gene: TRBD1
CDR3 DNA: TGTGCCAGCAGCCAAGGAATCATCTCAGGGGGCGCGTATGGCTACACCTTC
CDR3 protein: CASSQGIISGGAYGYTF

J gene: TRBJ1-1
V gene: TRBV7-9
clone size: once
D gene: TRBD1
CDR3 DNA: TGTGCCAGCACCGTAAGCCGGCACAGGGGTAACACTGAAGCTTTCTTT
CDR3 protein: CASTVSRHRGNTEAFF

J gene: TRBJ1-6
V gene: TRBV7-3
clone size: -
D gene: -
CDR3 DNA: TGTGCCAGCAGCCGGACGGTTAATTCACCCCTCCACTTT
CDR3 protein: CASSRTVNSPLHF

J gene: TRBJ2-7
V gene: TRBV7-9
clone size: few
D gene: TRBD1
CDR3 DNA: TGTGCCAGCAGCTCCCAGGGGGCAGGGCAGTACTTC
CDR3 protein: CASSSQGAGQYF

J gene: TRBJ1-6
V gene: TRBV5-8
clone size: -
D gene: -
CDR3 DNA: TGTGCCAGCAGCTTGCAATCATTT
CDR3 protein: CASSLQSF

J gene: TRBJ2-2
V gene: TRBV6-1
clone size: -
D gene: -
CDR3 DNA: TGTGCCAGCAGGGACAGCAACACCGGGGAGCTGTTTTTT
CDR3 protein: CASRDSNTGELFF

J gene: TRBJ2-2
V gene: TRBV7-7
clone size: -
D gene: -
CDR3 DNA: TGTGCCAGCAGCTTAGACTGGAACACCGGGGAGCTGTTTTTT
CDR3 protein: CASSLDWNTGELFF

J gene: TRBJ1-2
V gene: TRBV7-8
clone size: -
D gene: -
CDR3 DNA: TGTGCCAGCAGCTTAGAACCGAACAACTATGGCTACACCTTC
CDR3 protein: CASSLEPNNYGYTF

J gene: TRBJ2-3
V gene: TRBV7-2
clone size: -
D gene: -
CDR3 DNA: TGTGCCAGCAGCTTACCCCCCGCAGATACGCAGTATTTT
CDR3 protein: CASSLPPADTQYF

J gene: TRBJ2-7
V gene: TRBV6-5
clone size: -
D gene: -
CDR3 DNA: TGTGCCAGCAGTTACTCGATCTACCCCCCGGAAGAGCAGTACTTC
CDR3 protein: CASSYSIYPPEEQYF

J gene: TRBJ2-7
V gene: TRBV13
clone size: -
D gene: TRBD2
CDR3 DNA: TGTGCCAGCAGCTCTAGCGGGGGGCTCTACGAGCAGTACTTC
CDR3 protein: CASSSSGGLYEQYF

J gene: TRBJ1-2
V gene: TRBV2
clone size: once
D gene: -
CDR3 DNA: TGTGCCAGCAGCGACGACATTGGGGGCTACACCTTC
CDR3 protein: CASSDDIGGYTF

J gene: TRBJ1-6
V gene: TRBV30
clone size: -
D gene: TRBD1
CDR3 DNA: TGTGCCTCGGGACAGGGGCCGAGCTCCTATAATTCACCCCTCCACTTT
CDR3 protein: CASGQGPSSYNSPLHF

J gene: TRBJ2-3
V gene: TRBV29-1
clone size: once
D gene: -
CDR3 DNA: TGCAGCGATCGCACTAGCACAGATACGCAGTATTTT
CDR3 protein: CSDRTSTDTQYF

J gene: TRBJ2-7
V gene: TRBV27
clone size: -
D gene: TRBD1
CDR3 DNA: TGTGCCAGCAGCCCCCGCGCCGGGACAGCGACGGGCCACGAGCAGTACTTC
CDR3 protein: CASSPRAGTATGHEQYF

J gene: TRBJ2-3
V gene: TRBV29-1
clone size: -
D gene: TRBD2
CDR3 DNA: TGCAGCACCACTAGCGGGGGGCTGGTAGATACGCAGTATTTT
CDR3 protein: CSTTSGGLVDTQYF

J gene: TRBJ2-3
V gene: TRBV25-1
clone size: -
D gene: -
CDR3 DNA: TGTGCCAGCAGTGAAGGGTATACGCAGTATTTT
CDR3 protein: CASSEGYTQYF

J gene: TRBJ1-4
V gene: TRBV5-6
clone size: once
D gene: TRBD1
CDR3 DNA: TGTGCCAGCTTCAACAGGGGAGCTAATGAAAAACTGTTTTTT
CDR3 protein: CASFNRGANEKLFF

J gene: TRBJ1-5
V gene: TRBV6-4
clone size: few
D gene: -
CDR3 DNA: TGTGCCAGCAGCGATACTCAAAGCGGACCCCAGCATTTT
CDR3 protein: CASSDTQSGPQHF

J gene: TRBJ2-7
V gene: TRBV6-5
clone size: -
D gene: TRBD2
CDR3 DNA: TGTGCCAGCAGCCCGCGTCGGACTAGCTCTCGCGAGCAGTACTTC
CDR3 protein: CASSPRRTSSREQYF

J gene: TRBJ1-5
V gene: TRBV30
clone size: few
D gene: -
CDR3 DNA: TGTGCCTGGACCGGGTCCCCCGTGGGTCAGCCCCAGCATTTT
CDR3 protein: CAWTGSPVGQPQHF

J gene: TRBJ1-1
V gene: TRBV5-1
clone size: once
D gene: -
CDR3 DNA: TGCGCCAGCAGCCTCGTAGCGTCGAACACTGAAGCTTTCTTT
CDR3 protein: CASSLVASNTEAFF

J gene: TRBJ1-2
V gene: TRBV12-5
clone size: -
D gene: TRBD1
CDR3 DNA: TGTGCTAGTGGCCCTACCGGACAGGGCCGTGGCTACACCTTC
CDR3 protein: CASGPTGQGRGYTF

J gene: TRBJ2-1
V gene: TRBV4-1
clone size: -
D gene: -
CDR3 DNA: TGCGCCAGCAGTACTACGGGGGACTGGGAGCAGTTCTTC
CDR3 protein: CASSTTGDWEQFF

J gene: TRBJ2-3
V gene: TRBV6-1
clone size: once
D gene: TRBD2
CDR3 DNA: TGTGCCAGCAGTGTGGGACTAGCGGGGTCAGATACGCAGTATTTT
CDR3 protein: CASSVGLAGSDTQYF

J gene: TRBJ2-3
V gene: TRBV30
clone size: -
D gene: -
CDR3 DNA: TGTGCCTGGAGTCCGGGGAACGCCGCGGATACGCAGTATTTT
CDR3 protein: CAWSPGNAADTQYF

J gene: TRBJ2-5
V gene: TRBV13
clone size: -
D gene: TRBD2
CDR3 DNA: TGTGCCAGCAGCTCGGGACTAGCAGTTCAAGAGACCCAGTACTTC
CDR3 protein: CASSSGLAVQETQYF

J gene: TRBJ1-1
V gene: TRBV6-6
clone size: once
D gene: -
CDR3 DNA: TGTGCCAGCAGGACTATTGGGGCTGGGGACACTGAAGCTTTCTTT
CDR3 protein: CASRTIGAGDTEAFF

J gene: TRBJ2-1
V gene: TRBV7-6
clone size: few
D gene: -
CDR3 DNA: TGTGCCAGCAGCTTAGCTTCCGGGGTCAATGAGCAGTTCTTC
CDR3 protein: CASSLASGVNEQFF

J gene: TRBJ2-2
V gene: TRBV18
clone size: -
D gene: -
CDR3 DNA: TGTGCCAGCTCACCTTCCACCGGGGAGCTGTTTTTT
CDR3 protein: CASSPSTGELFF

J gene: TRBJ1-5
V gene: TRBV2
clone size: few
D gene: TRBD1
CDR3 DNA: TGTGCCAGCAGTAAGGACAGGGGAGATCAGCCCCAGCATTTT
CDR3 protein: CASSKDRGDQPQHF

J gene: TRBJ1-1
V gene: TRBV5-1
clone size: -
D gene: -
CDR3 DNA: TGCGCCAGCAGCTTGGTCGGCGGGGACACTGAAGCTTTCTTT
CDR3 protein: CASSLVGGDTEAFF

J gene: TRBJ1-1
V gene: TRBV5-1
clone size: few
D gene: -
CDR3 DNA: TGCGCCAGCAGCCTAGGAGGCATCACTGAAGCTTTCTTT
CDR3 protein: CASSLGGITEAFF

J gene: TRBJ1-5
V gene: TRBV21-1
clone size: -
D gene: -
CDR3 DNA: TGTGCCAGCAGCCCCCTAGGGCAGAACAATCAGCCCCAGCATTTT
CDR3 protein: CASSPLGQNNQPQHF

J gene: TRBJ2-7
V gene: TRBV2
clone size: once
D gene: -
CDR3 DNA: TGTGCCAGCAGGAGGGACATCTCCTACGAGCAGTACTTC
CDR3 protein: CASRRDISYEQYF

J gene: TRBJ2-7
V gene: TRBV4-2
clone size: -
D gene: TRBD1
CDR3 DNA: TGTGCCAGCAGCCAAGGGCCCCAGGACAGGGCATCCTACGAGCAGTACTTC
CDR3 protein: CASSQGPQDRASYEQYF

J gene: TRBJ2-3
V gene: TRBV2
clone size: -
D gene: TRBD1
CDR3 DNA: TGTGCCAGCCAGTGGACAGGGGGACTAGATACGCAGTATTTT
CDR3 protein: CASQWTGGLDTQYF

J gene: TRBJ1-6
V gene: TRBV30
clone size: -
D gene: TRBD1
CDR3 DNA: TGTGCCTGGACCGACACAGGGGCCAGCTCACCCCTCCACTTT
CDR3 protein: CAWTDTGASSPLHF